Shown below are 16 T cell receptor beta chains from a single sample sequenced in a study of T cells after yellow fever vaccination. Via MiXCR, TCRdb re-called the 5' RACE reads, giving one row per CDR3 protein. The sample has 250,000 to 300,000 distinct CDR3 sequences, around 4.9% seen once; the top ten hold around 3.5%. The source material was CD4+ T cells sorted from PBMCs, sampled on the day of the yellow fever booster vaccination. These receptor sequences come from a man aged 18-30 years who received the YFV17D yellow fever vaccine.

Written as DNA, the CDR3 is TGTGCCAGCAGCCAAGGTGAGGGCCCTGAGCAGTTCTTC. Residues: CASSQGEGPEQFF. The genes are TRBV4-2 and TRBJ2-1, with a possible D match to TRBD2 (5 bases). Trimming removed 1 base from V and 9 bases from J, with 10 bases in between. The CDR3 spans 13 residues. From germline, CDR1 is LGHNA and CDR2 YNFKEQ.

Only a few counts were recorded for this clonotype. The chain employs TRBV20-1 and TRBJ1-5; D ambiguous. The germline V gene encodes CDR1 DFQATT and CDR2 SNEGSKA (reference sequence). The CDR3 consists of 13 residues. CDR3 nucleotides: TGCAGCGCCACGGTCAGGAGCAATCAGCCCCAGCATTTT. This encodes CSATVRSNQPQHF.

The chain uses TRBV25-1 and TRBJ1-4; TRBD1 is a possible D gene (5 bases). The CDR3 is made up of 15 amino acids. Trimming removed 6 bases at V and 0 bases at J, with 11 bases between. Per germline, CDR1 MGHDK and CDR2 SYGVNS. In DNA form, the CDR3 reads TGTGCCAGCAGGGAGGGACCACCAACTAATGAAAAACTGTTTTTT. Translated, it gives CASREGPPTNEKLFF.

The V gene is TRBV7-2, the J gene TRBJ2-2, with D perhaps assigned TRBD1 or TRBD2 (6 bases each). CDR3 length: 14 amino acids. From germline, CDR1 is SGHTA and CDR2 FQGNSA. The V end lost 5 bases, the J end lost 7 bases, and 14 bases lay between the germline ends. The DNA for the CDR3 is TGTGCCAGCAGCCGACCTAGGGGGGACGGGGAGCTGTTTTTT. This codes for CASSRPRGDGELFF.

The rearrangement links TRBV12-3 or TRBV12-4 to TRBJ2-3; no reliable D call. There are 13 residues in the CDR3. Trimming took off 2 bases at V and 8 bases at J, with 11 bases between the two ends. The CDR3 bases are TGTGCCAGCAGTTTAAGGCTGGAAAGTACGCAGTATTTT. Its protein is CASSLRLESTQYF.

This clonotype occurred a few times. The J gene is TRBJ2-4, the V gene TRBV28; 7 positions match TRBD1. CDR1 MDHEN and CDR2 SYDVKM come from the germline V gene. There are 15 residues in the CDR3. V lost 5 bases and J lost 0; bases outside the gene matches: 4. CDR3: CASSVGQVAKNIQYF. CDR3 in DNA: TGTGCCAGCAGTGTCGGACAGGTAGCCAAAAACATTCAGTACTTC.

This clonotype was seen only a few times. This chain connects TRBV27 to TRBJ2-5, with 11 bases fitting TRBD2. V shed 5 bases and J 5 bases; nucleotides not matched to a gene: 4. Germline-derived CDR1 and CDR2 are MNHEY and SMNVEV (reference sequence). This CDR3 comprises 14 residues. CDR3 sequence (DNA): TGTGCCAGCAGTGTAGCGGGGGGGCTGGAGACCCAGTACTTC. It yields the protein CASSVAGGLETQYF.

This clonotype was observed many times. The chain is built from TRBV5-1 and TRBJ2-1; D might be TRBD2 (6 bases). Deletions cut 4 bases from V and 9 bases from J, with 14 bases between. Germline V gene data show CDR1 as SGHRS and CDR2 as YFSETQ. There are 13 residues in the CDR3. This CDR3 is CASSQTTSSEQFF. The CDR3 nucleotides are TGCGCCAGCAGCCAAACGACTAGTTCTGAGCAGTTCTTC.

This clonotype occurred a few times. The chain couples TRBV18 to TRBJ2-5; D could derive from TRBD1 or TRBD2 (6 bases each). V was cut by 2 bases and J by 4 bases, with 17 bases left in between. The CDR3 consists of 16 residues. The germline CDR1 and CDR2 sequences are KGHSH and LQKENI. This chain's CDR3 is CASSPRQLTGAETQYF. For the CDR3, the DNA is TGTGCCAGCTCACCAAGGCAACTAACGGGGGCAGAGACCCAGTACTTC.

This clonotype showed up just a few times. The gene calls are TRBV6-5 and TRBJ2-5; 8 nucleotides match TRBD1. Germline values: CDR1 MNHEY, CDR2 SVGAGI. The length of the CDR3 is 14 residues. Losses at the gene ends were 4 bases for V and 3 bases for J; bases not matched to a gene: 4. CDR3 in amino acids: CASSFMTGEETQYF. The CDR3 bases are TGTGCCAGCAGTTTCATGACAGGGGAAGAGACCCAGTACTTC.

The chain is built from TRBV20-1 and TRBJ2-3; no firm D call. From germline, CDR1 is DFQATT and CDR2 SNEGSKA (reference sequence). The CDR3 has 14 amino acids. The V gene lost 6 bases and the J gene lost 0 bases, with 13 bases spanning the gap. The CDR3 sequence is CSALVQSSTDTQYF. The CDR3 DNA sequence: TGCAGTGCGTTGGTGCAATCCAGCACAGATACGCAGTATTTT.

This clonotype has ten or more counts. V usage is TRBV5-1 and J usage is TRBJ2-5, with D possibly matching TRBD2 (5 bases). The CDR3 consists of 14 residues. V was shortened by 3 bases and J by 5 bases, with 14 bases between the two germline ends. The germline CDR1 and CDR2 sequences are SGHRS and YFSETQ. The chain's CDR3 is CASSWNGELETQYF. As DNA, the CDR3 is TGCGCCAGCAGCTGGAACGGGGAATTGGAGACCCAGTACTTC. Complete variable domain (other parts from reference TRBV5-1 and TRBJ2-5): KAGVTQTPRYLIKTRGQQVTLSCSPISGHRSVSWYQQTPGQGLQFLFEYFSETQRNKGNFPGRFSGRQFSNSRSEMNVSTLELGDSALYLCASSWNGELETQYFGPGTRLLVL.

V is TRBV4-2 and J is TRBJ2-3, with unresolved D. V gave up 1 base and J gave up 4 bases, with 9 bases separating them. Germline assignment: CDR1 LGHNA and CDR2 YNFKEQ. The CDR3 is 14 residues long. The chain's CDR3 is CASSQGNPPDTQYF. The CDR3 region has the DNA TGTGCCAGCAGCCAAGGTAACCCGCCAGATACGCAGTATTTT.

This clonotype was counted ten times or more. The chain recombines TRBV5-1 with TRBJ1-1, with D perhaps matching TRBD1 (6 bases). The ends were cut back, 4 bases at V and 3 bases at J, with 13 bases in the middle. CDR1 and CDR2 (germline): SGHRS, YFSETQ. The CDR3 has 14 amino acids. The CDR3 DNA is TGCGCCAGCAGCACCAGGGGCTCGGACACTGAAGCTTTCTTT. Translating gives CASSTRGSDTEAFF.

The V and J genes are TRBV28 and TRBJ2-3; D is undetermined. This CDR3 comprises 11 residues. Trimming removed 4 bases at V and 7 bases at J, with 6 bases between. Germline CDR1 and CDR2: MDHEN and SYDVKM. The CDR3 nucleotides read TGTGCCAGCAGTTCGCGACATACGCAGTATTTT. This translates into CASSSRHTQYF.

This clonotype came up a few times. The gene calls are TRBV7-6 and TRBJ2-1, with 9 bases aligning to TRBD1. V was clipped by 1 base and J by 7 bases; unmatched bases: 17. Germline lookup yields CDR1 SGHVS and CDR2 FNYEAQ. The CDR3 is 19 amino acids. The CDR3 sequence is CASSLGRASGTGMRNEQFF. CDR3 DNA: TGTGCCAGCAGCTTAGGTCGTGCGAGTGGGACAGGGATGAGAAATGAGCAGTTCTTC.